This T cell receptor (beta chain) was captured by sequencing in a study of cytomegalovirus exposure and HLA in healthy donors. Study background: Under 85% of 398 genotyped donors fell in the Caucasian-associated ancestry cluster.

Study outcomes and limitations: CMV antigen specificity of a few CMV-associated chains was confirmed in vitro.

The CDR3 runs to 15 residues. Trimming cost V 2 bases and J 8 bases; bases outside gene matches: 9. Germline assignment: CDR1 LNHDA and CDR2 SQIVND (reference sequence). With 60 Vbeta and 13 Jbeta primers, the PCR was carried out. Methods used by the authors: There were about 80 million unique TCR beta chains by a later count, and some 12 million of them were shared. Assay used: immunoSEQ multiplex PCR; TCRdb lists only in-frame clones, some missing. The DNA was the basis for D and trimming; V, J and clone size are from that table. Of about 99,000 clones detected, 60% to 85% appear once; the ten largest clones hold over 4%. Worth noting for this clone: Its cognate antigen is unknown.

The sample was PBMCs. The source is a man aged 50-59 years in good health and CMV-seropositive. This chain links TRBV19 with TRBJ2-1; 7 bases are shared with TRBD1. The CDR3 loop is CASSIKQGTRDEQFF. CDR3 sequence (DNA): TGTGCCAGTAGTATAAAACAGGGGACCCGTGATGAGCAGTTCTTC.